This TCR beta chain is drawn from a study of Ad26.COV2.S vaccination and SARS-CoV-2 variants. The overall study: Doses of Ad26.COV2.S were injected into muscle once or twice, 56 days apart.

Assay used: immunoSEQ multiplex PCR; TCRdb lists only in-frame clones, some missing. In the table there are roughly 300,000 clones, about 85% of which are singletons. Documented treatment: about 20 received Ad26.COV2.S at low or high dose, single or two shots; 5 received placebo; per-sample allocation not given. Day 63 after the first vaccine or placebo injection was the time point for sampling. Aged 18-55 years, donor was enrolled in Boston in 2020. Expressing Wuhan-strain SARS-CoV-2 spike, an Ad26 vector served as the vaccine. Trimming took 1 base from V and 3 from J, leaving 6 bases between them. In germline, CDR1 is KGHSH, CDR2 LQKENI. The CDR3 consists of 14 residues.

This receptor was obtained from a person aged 18 to 65 who received the Ad26.COV2.S COVID-19 vaccine or a placebo. The V and J genes are TRBV18 and TRBJ2-2, with D unclear. The starting material was peripheral blood, obtained in a trial of Ad26.COV2.S vaccine versus placebo. The CDR3 DNA reads as TGTGCCAGCTCACCACTGTTAGACACCGGGGAGCTGTTTTTT. Amino acids: CASSPLLDTGELFF. Supplemented by reference TRBV18 and TRBJ2-2, the full variable domain reads NAGVMQNPRHLVRRRGQEARLRCSPMKGHSHVYWYRQLPEEGLKFMVYLQKENIIDESGMPKERFSAEFPKEGPSILRIQQVVRGDSAAYFCASSPLLDTGELFFGEGSRLTVL.